Sequencing of this T cell receptor beta chain was carried out in a study of shared clonotypes between healthy human individuals (dated by TCRdb to the early 2020s). In terms of the full investigation: The cohort included three men and a couple of women between 18 and 49 years of age. For each donor, three plates each were used for CD4 naive and CD4 memory, two plates were used for CD8 naive, and one plate was used for CD8 memory. Different laboratories and diverse techniques were used to prepare libraries and sequence TCR repertoires, to increase sequencing depth and limit assay-specific biases. To estimate repertoire size and how much clonotypes are shared between individuals, the study performed deep sequencing of blood TCR repertoires from roughly five healthy adults. Leukapheresis yielded between about 0.94 and 10 billion PBMCs per donor. Study-wide conclusions, independent of this receptor: Because the study included only a small number of donors, the genetic and exposure-history diversity represented was limited. Larger estimated clonotype richness was generally found for naive subsets than for memory subsets. Rarefaction of sorted-subset datasets indicated incomplete sequencing despite the large sequencing depth. Pairwise subsampling led to the expectation that sequencing depth would affect the degree of clonotype sharing among donors. Compared with non-shared clonotypes, clonotypes shared by all four sorted-subset donors had higher generation probabilities. Across a few donors, around 5% of naive CD4, over 3% of naive CD8, about 2.3% of memory CD4, and roughly 0.41% of memory CD8 clonotypes were shared. Sampling was restricted to blood, and TCR repertoires in tissue are likely to differ from TCR repertoires in blood.

Notes on this clone: Its specific antigen is unknown. Per-nucleotide qualities are absent, and no much larger clonotype sits a single base away. This specimen includes other DNA sequences encoding the same CDR3.

The CDR3 has 13 amino acids, counting the end cysteine and phenylalanine. Just CDR3 DNA is preserved here, 39 bases in frame from base 1. The germline V gene provides CDR1 SGHNT and CDR2 YENEEA. After removal of 5 bases from V and 4 bases from J, the junction retains 1 base not matched to a gene. TCR CDR3 regions were amplified from genomic DNA by multiplex PCR using the deep immunoSEQ assay. Extracted genomic DNA from each cell subset was spread evenly across all wells of several immunoSEQ 96-well plates, with each plate serving as a replicate. For sorted subsets, about 200 ng genomic DNA, equal to tens of thousands of T cell genomes, was loaded into each replicate PCR. The purified libraries were quantified using a Qubit 3.0 fluorometer, sized with a Bioanalyzer 2100, and then quantified again using the KAPA Library Quantification kit. Each immunoSEQ 96-well plate was sequenced on its own single-read 150-cycle Illumina NextSeq 550 flow cell. In the source study's methods: Because the immunoSEQ output held only junctional sequences and lacked quality scores, the filtering could not match the filtering applied to full-length reads. To assign V/J genes and CDR3, sequences were annotated using PyIR, a Python wrapper for IgBLAST v1.9, with IMGT germline references. Any read was removed if the V/J assignment was weak (E-value above 1e-6), the CDR3 was missing, or the read contained stop codons, out-of-frame junctions, or ambiguous translated residues. V3J clonotypes were defined as sequences sharing an identical inferred V gene, J gene, and CDR3 amino acid sequence. Percentage overlap between repertoires was calculated by dividing the number of shared unique clonotypes by the size of the smaller repertoire. RTK rarefaction, the Chao1 estimator, and Recon v2.1 estimates of unobserved clonotypes were used to assess repertoire richness. Generation probabilities for all TCRbeta clonotypes obtained by the gDNA method from several donors were computed using OLGA. Not all clones reach the TCRdb copy of this immuneACCESS table, which keeps in-frame sequences only. Checked studies attribute under half of the gap to unresolved V genes and leave the rest unexplained. The V and J calls and clone size are taken from that table; D and trimming were inferred from the DNA. The sample table lists 2 million to 2.5 million clones, 95% of them with a count of one. Clones ranked in the top ten supply 0.13% of the sample.

Donors were healthy HIV-negative adults with no recently reported acute infections or vaccinations. Every donor was a Caucasian adult residing in Nashville, Tennessee, USA. Magnetic negative selection was used to enrich CD4+ T cells, after which naive cells were positively selected on CD45RA and the negative fraction became the memory subset. Blood was obtained by leukapheresis, after which PBMCs were separated by Ficoll-Histopaque density gradient centrifugation and cryopreserved in liquid nitrogen vapor phase. Purity and quantity of every magnetically sorted T cell population were checked by analytical flow cytometry. Genomic DNA was isolated from each sorted fraction and quantified by UV absorbance on a Nanodrop 2000c.

The sequenced material came from naive CD4+ T cells sorted from blood. The cell subset or site label on this specimen signifies: CD45RA+ positively selected. The clonotype comes from a man between 18 and 35 years old in good health. This sequence uses TRBV11-3 and TRBJ2-5, with 10 central nucleotides matching TRBD1. CDR3 reads: CASSRDRGETQYF. In nucleotides, the sequence is TGTGCCAGCAGCCGGGACAGGGGAGAGACCCAGTACTTC. Outside the CDR3, residues come from the reference TRBV11-3 and TRBJ2-5 proteins, so the full variable domain is: EAGVVQSPRYKIIEKKQPVAFWCNPISGHNTLYWYLQNLGQGPELLIRYENEEAVDDSQLPKDRFSAERLKGVDSTLKIQPAELGDSAVYLCASSRDRGETQYFGPGTRLLVL.